The clone carrying this T cell receptor (beta chain) was detected only a few times. Its target is not known. Unique molecular identifiers were incorporated when the TCRbeta library was constructed. TCRdb reanalysed the PCR reads using MiXCR and keeps one entry per CDR3 protein. The sample consists of about 300,000 distinct CDR3 sequences, over 9% of them appearing once. The source of the sample is a study of T-cell reconstitution after alpha-beta-depleted transplantation in children. Regarding the study as a whole: From surviving recipient T cells and thymic progenitors came the high day-60 TCRbeta diversity observed in some patients. When one year had passed after transplant, most T-cell counts and diversity came from newly produced T cells. It was reported that alpha-beta T cells came from several hundred expanded graft clones (about two months after transplant).

The CDR3 length is 17 residues. Trimming cost V 0 bases and J 10 bases; bases outside gene matches: 15. Germline CDR1 and CDR2: WSHSY and SAAADI. The V and J genes are TRBV10-2 and TRBJ2-5, with TRBD2 identical over 9 bases. The sequence derives from a boy under three years old with acute myeloid leukemia, due to receive a stem cell transplant. The source was PBMCs, collected before TCRalphabeta/CD19-depleted stem cell transplant. The DNA for the CDR3 is TGCGCCAGCAGTGAGTCGATTGTAGCGGGAGCCCCGGGTGGCCAGTACTTC. This encodes CASSESIVAGAPGGQYF.